A single sample gave rise to the 18 T cell receptor beta chains below, sequenced in a study of blood T cell repertoires in COVID-19. Profiled with immunoSEQ multiplex PCR; TCRdb holds only in-frame clones, not every one. The sample has about 240,000 clones; 70% to 90% are singletons. The sequenced sample was peripheral blood. These receptors originate from a woman aged 70-85 years with active or convalescent COVID-19.

The V and J genes are TRBV19 and TRBJ1-1, with D possibly being TRBD1 (6 bases). The CDR3 has 16 residues. Germline V gene sequence: CDR1 LNHDA, CDR2 SQIVND (reference sequence). Trimming left V 5 bases short and J 1 base short, with 17 bases between. DNA of the CDR3: TGTGCCAGTAGTGCACAGGGTTTCCGGGGGAACACTGAAGCTTTCTTT. Amino acid sequence: CASSAQGFRGNTEAFF.

This clone occurred once. This rearrangement joins TRBV19 to TRBJ1-5; tentative D call: TRBD1 (6 bases). Trimming stripped 7 bases from V and 0 bases from J, with 13 bases between. Germline loops: CDR1 LNHDA, CDR2 SQIVND (reference sequence). The CDR3 has 15 amino acids. The CDR3 DNA is TGTGCCAGTACTAACAACAGGGCTAGCAATCAGCCCCAGCATTTT. It codes for CASTNNRASNQPQHF.

The CDR3 region is CASSLMRGLGNTEAFF. The CDR3 DNA reads TGTGCCAGCAGCTTGATGAGGGGGCTGGGAAACACTGAAGCTTTCTTT. The J gene is TRBJ1-1, the V gene TRBV7-9; 7 bases agree with TRBD1. The CDR3 extends over 16 amino acids. Per germline, CDR1 SEHNR and CDR2 FQNEAQ (reference sequence). The V gene end was trimmed by 3 bases and the J gene end by 2 bases; junction bases not matched to a gene: 9.

The V and J genes are TRBV7-2 and TRBJ1-3, with D hard to call. V lost 0 bases to trimming and J lost 0 bases, with 9 bases between them. The germline gives CDR1 SGHTA, CDR2 FQGNSA. CDR3 length: 16 residues. The DNA of the CDR3 is TGTGCCAGCAGCTTAGCTGGAGCCACCTCTGGAAACACCATATATTTT. Protein: CASSLAGATSGNTIYF. Using reference TRBV7-2 and TRBJ1-3 for the parts outside the CDR3, the full variable domain is GAGVSQSPSNKVTEKGKDVELRCDPISGHTALYWYRQSLGQGLEFLIYFQGNSAPDKSGLPSDRFSAERTGGSVSTLTIQRTQQEDSAVYLCASSLAGATSGNTIYFGEGSWLTVV.

This clone showed up just once. The rearrangement uses TRBV11-2 and TRBJ2-3; D may be TRBD2 (6 bases). This CDR3 has 14 residues. Trimming stripped 3 bases from V and 1 base from J, with 8 bases between. CDR1 SGHAT and CDR2 FQNNGV come from the germline V gene. The CDR3 loop is CASSFQRGTDTQYF. CDR3 nucleotides: TGTGCCAGCAGCTTCCAGCGGGGCACAGATACGCAGTATTTT.

V usage is TRBV14 and J usage is TRBJ1-2; 7 bases agree with TRBD1. Germline V CDR1 and CDR2: SGHDN, FVKESK. This CDR3 comprises 13 residues. Trimming removed 4 bases from V and 8 bases from J; junction bases left unmatched: 7. Here the CDR3 reads CASSRYTGEGYTF. DNA for the CDR3: TGTGCCAGCAGCCGCTATACAGGGGAAGGCTACACCTTC.

This clone was observed once. The rearrangement joins TRBV7-2 to TRBJ2-2; 14 positions agree with TRBD2. From germline, CDR1 is SGHTA and CDR2 FQGNSA. There are 16 residues in the CDR3. V was pared by 1 base and J by 5 bases, with 0 bases of the junction left unmatched. The chain's CDR3 is CASSLGLAGGTGELFF. The DNA of the CDR3 is TGTGCCAGCAGCTTAGGACTAGCGGGGGGGACCGGGGAGCTGTTTTTT.

The chain recombines TRBV6-6 with TRBJ1-2, with D possibly matching TRBD1 (6 bases). Germline lookup yields CDR1 MNHNY and CDR2 SVGAGI (reference sequence). V lost 5 bases, J lost 0 bases, and 13 bases lay in between. The CDR3 extends over 15 amino acids. CDR3 sequence reads: CASSPGHLANYGYTF. CDR3 nucleotides: TGTGCCAGCAGTCCGGGACACTTAGCTAACTATGGCTACACCTTC.

As DNA, the CDR3 is TGTGCCAGCAGCTTGGCTGTGACTTGGGACACTGAAGCTTTCTTT. Translating it yields CASSLAVTWDTEAFF. The chain has TRBV5-5 and TRBJ1-1; D unclear. The CDR3 is 15 residues long. Trimming left V 0 bases short and J 3 bases short, with 12 bases between. Per the germline V gene, CDR1 is SGHKS and CDR2 is YYEKEE (reference sequence).

This rearrangement joins TRBV11-2 to TRBJ1-6, with D uncertain. The germline gives CDR1 SGHAT, CDR2 FQNNGV. The CDR3 is 16 amino acids. Trimming took off 0 bases at V and 9 bases at J, with 15 bases between the two ends. The CDR3: CASSLDLGGSGSPLHF. In DNA form, the CDR3 reads TGTGCCAGCAGCTTAGATCTTGGAGGGAGTGGTTCACCCCTCCACTTT.

The V and J genes are TRBV6-5 and TRBJ1-6, with 7 bases aligning to TRBD1. CDR1 is MNHEY, CDR2 SVGAGI, per germline. V shed 7 bases, J shed 9 bases, and the junction held 12 bases outside the gene matches. This CDR3 is 15 amino acids long. The CDR3 region is CASTLGQVKSSPLHF. DNA of the CDR3: TGTGCCAGCACCTTAGGACAGGTTAAGAGTTCACCCCTCCACTTT.

The J gene is TRBJ1-1, the V gene TRBV24-1; maybe TRBD1 (6 bases). Germline values: CDR1 KGHDR, CDR2 SFDVKD. Trimming removed 9 bases from V and 3 bases from J, with 10 bases in between. This CDR3 comprises 12 residues. CDR3 amino acids: CATAGDDTEAFF. The CDR3 bases are TGTGCCACCGCAGGGGATGACACTGAAGCTTTCTTT.

The rearrangement links TRBV7-9 to TRBJ1-2; unclear D gene. The CDR3 covers 11 residues. Trimming pared 5 bases from V and 6 bases from J, leaving 7 bases between. Germline V gives CDR1 SEHNR, CDR2 FQNEAQ (reference sequence). CDR3 amino acids: CASSVIDGYTF. The CDR3, as DNA: TGTGCCAGCAGCGTAATAGATGGCTACACCTTC.

This clone has a handful of counts. The J gene is TRBJ1-5, the V gene TRBV19, with 7 bases matching TRBD1. The germline V gene encodes CDR1 LNHDA and CDR2 SQIVND (reference sequence). J gave up 4 bases and V 2 bases, and 5 bases lay outside the gene matches. The CDR3 sequence is 15 residues long. CDR3 in amino acids: CASSIPGGYNQPQHF. The CDR3 region has the DNA TGTGCCAGTAGTATACCAGGGGGATATAATCAGCCCCAGCATTTT.

In this sample, this clone turned up once. The chain joins TRBV20-1 to TRBJ1-1; D is unresolved. The CDR3 runs 11 residues. Trimming left V 6 bases short and J 1 base short, with 6 bases between. The germline V gene has CDR1 DFQATT and CDR2 SNEGSKA (reference sequence). The CDR3 sequence: CSAGSNTEAFF. CDR3 DNA sequence: TGCAGTGCGGGCTCGAACACTGAAGCTTTCTTT.

In this sample, this clone turned up a few times. The V gene is TRBV6-2 or TRBV6-3, the J gene TRBJ1-6, with no clear D. The germline V gene has CDR1 MNHEY and CDR2 SVGEGT. V lost 2 bases to trimming and J lost 11 bases, with 10 bases between them. The CDR3 totals 13 residues. CDR3 sequence: CASSYGSVPPLHF. DNA of the CDR3: TGTGCCAGCAGTTACGGCAGTGTTCCACCCCTCCACTTT.

The chain joins TRBV4-3 to TRBJ2-7; TRBD1 is a possible D gene (5 bases). The germline gives CDR1 LGHNA, CDR2 YSLEER. V was clipped by 0 bases and J by 3 bases, with 12 bases between them. The CDR3 loop spans 15 amino acids. CDR3 nucleotides: TGCGCCAGCAGCCAAGAACGGCAGGGTTACTACGAGCAGTACTTC. This codes for CASSQERQGYYEQYF.

The V and J genes are TRBV6-2 or TRBV6-3 and TRBJ2-1; maybe TRBD1 (6 bases). The CDR3 is 17 amino acids. The germline CDR1 and CDR2 sequences are MNHEY and SVGEGT. V was trimmed by 2 bases and J by 0 bases, leaving 14 bases between them. The CDR3 DNA reads as TGTGCCAGCAGTTACAAGGACAGCACCTTCTCCTACAATGAGCAGTTCTTC. Translation gives CASSYKDSTFSYNEQFF.